Reported below is one TCR beta chain. Its antigen is unidentified. This CDR3 is 16 amino acids long. Looked up from germline, CDR1 is SGHTA and CDR2 is FQGNSA. The V and J ends lost 5 bases and 1 base respectively, with 17 bases between them. Each CDR3 protein is one row after TCRdb ran MiXCR on the reads. Among around 500,000 distinct CDR3 sequences listed, more than 40% were seen once. This record belongs to a study of T cell repertoires in cytomegalovirus infection. Study-level information: Based on public TCR beta signatures, there were indications of CMV infection and of a matching HLA type. Broader study findings: Clonotypes of TCR beta that were HLA-C-restricted and CMV-specific dominated the ex vivo response.

The rearrangement links TRBV7-2 to TRBJ1-2; a possible D gene is TRBD1 (6 bases). This TCR derives from a human donor in good health (CMV status not recorded). Some clones in this sample may be carry-over from other donors' samples. Sequenced material: cultured PBMCs, taken from culture after CMV antigen stimulation. CDR3 sequence (DNA): TGTGCCAGCAGCCCCCGGGCCGGGGGCCTTAACTATGGCTACACCTTC. Translation gives CASSPRAGGLNYGYTF.